This entry features one TCR beta chain sequence. The antigen is undetermined. The germline gives CDR1 DFQATT, CDR2 SNEGSKA (reference sequence). This CDR3 spans 15 amino acids. With V trimmed by 3 bases and J by 1 base, 4 bases remained unmatched. Time point described: persistent/refractory GD, antithyroid drugs over 5 years with positive TRAb. Extracted PBMC RNA gave rise to the TCR library. An endocrinology department in Xi'an, China, recruited the patients. EDTA tubes received about 9.2 milliliters of collected peripheral blood. The data were taken from a study of regulatory T cells in long-lasting Graves disease. Study context: Treatment with antithyroid drugs for over 5 years, together with positive TSH receptor antibodies, meant persistent Graves' disease. Study-level findings and limits: Whereas new patients shared 966 public clonotypes, persistent patients shared more, at 2,500 to 3,500.

The TCR beta library used iRepertoire HTBI primers with Arm-PCR amplification of CDR3. TCRdb re-called the multiplex PCR reads through MiXCR, storing one row per CDR3 protein. The table lists 360,000 or so distinct CDR3 sequences, roughly 20% of them singletons. This sequence was found in a woman between 35 and 50 years old with Graves disease. The source material was peripheral blood mononuclear cells (PBMCs), sampled when the disease was refractory, from a patient treated with antithyroid drugs. The chain links TRBV20-1 to TRBJ2-7; 12 bases map to TRBD1. The DNA for the CDR3 is TGCAGTGCTAGGGGACAGGGGGCGATGTCCTACGAGCAGTACTTC. It encodes CSARGQGAMSYEQYF.